The clone carrying this T cell receptor (beta chain) was detected many times. These data come from a study of human T cells and chemical hapten exposure. The sample's time point: healthy volunteer bleed at 2 weeks. Unfractionated whole blood was the source from which total RNA was extracted. The CDR3 is 12 residues long. Trimming removed 2 bases from V and 6 bases from J, with 6 bases in between. Germline V gene sequence: CDR1 MNHNY, CDR2 SVGAGI (reference sequence). Unique molecular identifiers were attached to individual cDNA molecules within the library. TCRdb re-analysed the RACE reads in MiXCR, keeping a single row per CDR3 protein. This table has just over 90,000 distinct CDR3 sequences, approximately 8.2% appearing once.

Material: whole blood. The rearrangement uses TRBV6-6 and TRBJ2-3; no clear D gene. The origin of this receptor is a female donor in good health. Some clones in this sample may be carry-over from other donors' samples. CDR3 nucleotides: TGTGCCAGCAGTTACCCGAAGGATACGCAGTATTTT. This translates into CASSYPKDTQYF.